Sequencing of this T cell receptor (beta chain) was carried out in a study of T cell repertoires in cytomegalovirus infection. Study at large: Indications came from public TCR beta signatures; they pointed to CMV infection and to a matching HLA type. Study conclusions and caveats: The ex vivo response showed dominance by HLA-C-restricted CMV-specific TCR beta clonotypes. Cumulative public TCR beta family frequency identified carriers of CMV plus the relevant HLA.

The CDR3 extends over 16 amino acids. V was shortened by 2 bases and J by 7 bases, with 20 bases between the two germline ends. The germline CDR1 and CDR2 sequences are SGHTA and FQGNSA. TCRdb recomputed calls from the reads with MiXCR, one row per CDR3 protein. The sample lists roughly 190,000 distinct CDR3 sequences, approximately 9.6% occurring once. This clonotype was recorded at least ten times. The antigen remains undetermined. This clonotype was obtained from a human donor in good health (CMV status not recorded). Some clones in this sample may be carry-over from other donors' samples. Material for sequencing was PBMCs. The chain joins TRBV7-2 to TRBJ1-2; weak D call: TRBD1 (6 bases). The CDR3 coding sequence is TGTGCCAGCAGCTTAAAACCTACGCAGGGGATGGGTGGCTACACCTTC. Translating it yields CASSLKPTQGMGGYTF.